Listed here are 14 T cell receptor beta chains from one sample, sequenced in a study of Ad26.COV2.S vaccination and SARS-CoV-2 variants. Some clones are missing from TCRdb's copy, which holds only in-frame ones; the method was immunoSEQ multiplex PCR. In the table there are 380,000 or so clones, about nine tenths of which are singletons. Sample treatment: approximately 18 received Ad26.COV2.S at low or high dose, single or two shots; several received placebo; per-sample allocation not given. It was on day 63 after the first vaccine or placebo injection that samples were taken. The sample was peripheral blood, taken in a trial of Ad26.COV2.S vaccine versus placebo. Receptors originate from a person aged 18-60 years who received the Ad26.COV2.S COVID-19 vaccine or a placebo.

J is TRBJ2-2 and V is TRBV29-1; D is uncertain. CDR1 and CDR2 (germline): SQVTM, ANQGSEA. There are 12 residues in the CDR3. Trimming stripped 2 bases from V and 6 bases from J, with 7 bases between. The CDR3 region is CSVELWAGELFF. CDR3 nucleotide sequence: TGCAGCGTTGAATTATGGGCCGGGGAGCTGTTTTTT.

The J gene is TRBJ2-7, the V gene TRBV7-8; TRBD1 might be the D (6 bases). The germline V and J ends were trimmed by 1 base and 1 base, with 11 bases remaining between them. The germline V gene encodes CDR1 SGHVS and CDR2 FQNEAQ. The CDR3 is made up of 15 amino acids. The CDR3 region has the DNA TGTGCCAGCAGCTTAGAATGGGACATATCCTACGAGCAGTACTTC. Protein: CASSLEWDISYEQYF.

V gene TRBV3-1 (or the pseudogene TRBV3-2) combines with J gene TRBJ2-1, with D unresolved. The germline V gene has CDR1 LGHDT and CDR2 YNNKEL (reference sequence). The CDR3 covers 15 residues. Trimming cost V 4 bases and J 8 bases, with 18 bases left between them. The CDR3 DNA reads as TGTGCCAGCAGCCCAGATGAAGTTGTAATCGATGAGCAGTTCTTC. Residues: CASSPDEVVIDEQFF.

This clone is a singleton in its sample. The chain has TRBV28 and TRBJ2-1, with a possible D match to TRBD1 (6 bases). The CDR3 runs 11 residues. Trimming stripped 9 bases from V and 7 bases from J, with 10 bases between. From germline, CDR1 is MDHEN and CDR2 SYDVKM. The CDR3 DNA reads TGTGCCAGTACAGGGAGTAATGAGCAGTTCTTC. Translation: CASTGSNEQFF.

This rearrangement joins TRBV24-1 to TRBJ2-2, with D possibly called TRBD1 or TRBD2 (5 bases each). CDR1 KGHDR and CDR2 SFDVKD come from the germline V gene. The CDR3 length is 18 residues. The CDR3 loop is CRGERLGPRWTNTGELFF. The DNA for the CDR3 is TGTCGGGGCGAGCGACTGGGCCCCCGGTGGACGAACACCGGGGAGCTGTTTTTT.

CDR3 sequence reads: CASSQAGYSGYTF. CDR3 in DNA: TGTGCCAGCAGCCAAGCAGGGTACAGTGGCTACACCTTC. The genes are TRBV4-2 and TRBJ1-2; weak D call: TRBD1 (5 bases). The V end was cut by 1 base, the J end by 7 bases, with 10 bases between. The CDR3 length is 13 residues. Per the germline V gene, CDR1 is LGHNA and CDR2 is YNFKEQ.

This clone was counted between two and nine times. The CDR3, as DNA: TGTGCCAGCAGTTCTAGGGGCCAGCCCCAGCATTTT. Its protein product is CASSSRGQPQHF. The chain is built from TRBV6-1 and TRBJ1-5, with a tentative D call TRBD1 (5 bases). The CDR3 sequence is 12 residues long. V lost 5 bases to trimming and J lost 7 bases, with 9 bases between them. CDR1 is MNHNS and CDR2 is SASEGT in the germline V gene.

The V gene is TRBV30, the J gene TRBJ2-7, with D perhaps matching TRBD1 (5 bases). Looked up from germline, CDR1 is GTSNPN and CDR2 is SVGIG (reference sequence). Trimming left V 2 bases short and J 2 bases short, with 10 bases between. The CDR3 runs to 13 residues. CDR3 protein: CAWSPGLTYEQYF. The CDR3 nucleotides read TGTGCCTGGAGTCCAGGGCTAACCTACGAGCAGTACTTC.

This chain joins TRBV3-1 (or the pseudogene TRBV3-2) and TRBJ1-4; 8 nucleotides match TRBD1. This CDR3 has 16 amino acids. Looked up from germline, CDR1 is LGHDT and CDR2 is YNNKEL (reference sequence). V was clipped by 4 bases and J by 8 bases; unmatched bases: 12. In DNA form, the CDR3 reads TGTGCCAGCAGCCTGTATTCAGGGACAGGAGGGGAAAAACTGTTTTTT. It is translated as CASSLYSGTGGEKLFF.

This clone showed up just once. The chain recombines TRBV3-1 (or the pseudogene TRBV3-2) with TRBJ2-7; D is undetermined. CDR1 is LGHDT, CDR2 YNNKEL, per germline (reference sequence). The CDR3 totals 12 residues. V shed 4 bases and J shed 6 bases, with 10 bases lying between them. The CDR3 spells CASSRAGSEQYF. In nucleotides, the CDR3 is TGTGCCAGCAGCCGGGCCGGCAGCGAGCAGTACTTC.

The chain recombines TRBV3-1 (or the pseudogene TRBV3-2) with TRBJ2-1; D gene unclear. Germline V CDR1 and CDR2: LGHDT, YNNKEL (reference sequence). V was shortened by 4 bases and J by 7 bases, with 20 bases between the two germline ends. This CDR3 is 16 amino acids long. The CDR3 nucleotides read TGTGCCAGCAGCCTAATTTTGGGCTTCGATACAAATGAGCAGTTCTTC. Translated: CASSLILGFDTNEQFF.

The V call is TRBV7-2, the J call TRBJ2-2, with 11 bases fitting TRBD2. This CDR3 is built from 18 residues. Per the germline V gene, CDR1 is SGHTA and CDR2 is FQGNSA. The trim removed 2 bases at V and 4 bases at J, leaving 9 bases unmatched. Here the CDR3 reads CASSLLSSGRAATGELFF. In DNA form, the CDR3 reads TGTGCCAGCAGCTTATTAAGTAGCGGGAGGGCCGCCACCGGGGAGCTGTTTTTT.

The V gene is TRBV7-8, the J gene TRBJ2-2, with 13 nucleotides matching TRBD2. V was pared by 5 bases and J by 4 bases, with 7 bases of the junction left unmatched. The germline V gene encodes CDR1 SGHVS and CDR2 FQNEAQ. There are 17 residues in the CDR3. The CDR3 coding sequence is TGTGCCAGCAGCCCGGGGACTAGCGGGGTCCTCACCGGGGAGCTGTTTTTT. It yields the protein CASSPGTSGVLTGELFF.

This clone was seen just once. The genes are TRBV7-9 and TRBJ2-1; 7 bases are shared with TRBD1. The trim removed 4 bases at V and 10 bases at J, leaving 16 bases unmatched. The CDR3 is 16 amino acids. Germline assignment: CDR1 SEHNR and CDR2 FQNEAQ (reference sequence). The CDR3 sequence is CASSWRGGYEESEQFF. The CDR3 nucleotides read TGTGCCAGCAGCTGGCGAGGGGGCTATGAGGAATCGGAGCAGTTCTTC.